Shown below are 10 T cell receptor beta chains from a single sample sequenced in a study of OX40 agonist ivuxolimab in advanced cancers. The repertoire was sequenced with immunoSEQ multiplex PCR; TCRdb's copy has only in-frame clones and lacks some. This sample has around 15,000 clones, with about 88% found just once. Sequencing used CD4+ or CD8+ T cells sorted from blood, obtained in a trial of the OX40 agonist ivuxolimab. These receptors were collected from an adult with an advanced solid tumor such as melanoma, head and neck, liver or kidney cancer.

This clone has only one observation. The chain combines TRBV5-3 with TRBJ2-5; no clear D gene. TRBV5-3 carries the ORF label, with uncertain function. V lost 1 base and J 5 bases, leaving 3 bases between the germline ends. The CDR3 spans 11 residues. DNA for the CDR3: TGTGCCAGAAGCTTGAGGGAGACCCAGTACTTC. Translated, it gives CARSLRETQYF.

The chain links TRBV15 to TRBJ2-7; 7 nucleotides match TRBD1. J gave up 2 bases and V 2 bases, and 15 bases lay outside the gene matches. CDR1 and CDR2 (germline): LNHNV, YYDKDF (reference sequence). This CDR3 contains 18 residues. Written as DNA, the CDR3 is TGTGCCACCAGCAGAACCCTGACCAGGGTGACAGGGACCTACGAGCAGTACTTC. This sequence encodes CATSRTLTRVTGTYEQYF.

This chain connects TRBV11-1 to TRBJ2-5; 10 nucleotides line up with TRBD2. Trimming took 5 bases from V and 5 from J; bases not matched to a gene: 5. The germline gives CDR1 SGHAT, CDR2 FQDESV (reference sequence). CDR3 length: 14 residues. CDR3 protein: CASSRLAGVETQYF. The CDR3 nucleotides read TGTGCCAGCAGCCGTCTAGCGGGAGTTGAGACCCAGTACTTC.

J is TRBJ1-5 and V is TRBV28; 8 bases are shared with TRBD1. The CDR3 has 14 residues. V dropped 5 bases and J dropped 6; count of bases not matched to a gene: 6. Germline CDR1 reads MDHEN; CDR2 reads SYDVKM. CDR3 residues: CASSARTGRQPQHF. CDR3 coding DNA: TGTGCCAGCAGTGCGAGGACAGGGCGTCAGCCCCAGCATTTT. Full variable domain (outside the CDR3, taken from reference TRBV28 and TRBJ1-5): DVKVTQSSRYLVKRTGEKVFLECVQDMDHENMFWYRQDPGLGLRLIYFSYDVKMKEKGDIPEGYSVSREKKERFSLILESASTNQTSMYLCASSARTGRQPQHFGDGTRLSIL.

This chain connects TRBV5-4 to TRBJ2-2; no clear D gene. This CDR3 is built from 13 residues. V gave up 2 bases and J gave up 10 bases, with 12 bases separating them. Looked up from germline, CDR1 is SGHNT and CDR2 is YYREEE (reference sequence). The CDR3 DNA reads TGTGCCAGCAGCTTCGCTCGACCCTCGGAGCTGTTTTTT. This gives the protein CASSFARPSELFF.

The chain combines TRBV6-5 with TRBJ1-1; D is undetermined. V shed 2 bases and J shed 1 base, with 11 bases lying between them. This CDR3 is 15 amino acids long. Germline V lookup: CDR1 MNHEY, CDR2 SVGAGI. CDR3 sequence reads: CASSYVSQANTEAFF. Here the CDR3 DNA reads TGTGCCAGCAGTTACGTGTCCCAGGCGAACACTGAAGCTTTCTTT.

The rearrangement links TRBV9 to TRBJ2-1; D is perhaps TRBD1 (5 bases). CDR3 length: 15 amino acids. Trimming took 2 bases from V and 2 from J, leaving 11 bases between them. Germline V gene lookup returns CDR1 SGDLS and CDR2 YYNGEE. The CDR3 DNA sequence: TGTGCCAGCAGCGTTCAGGGTGTTCCCTACAATGAGCAGTTCTTC. Protein sequence: CASSVQGVPYNEQFF.

The chain carries TRBV6-1 and TRBJ1-4, with no clear D. Trimming took 4 bases from V and 0 from J, leaving 9 bases between them. CDR3 length equals 15 residues. Germline V gene sequence: CDR1 MNHNS, CDR2 SASEGT. As DNA, the CDR3 is TGTGCCAGCAGTGGAGACTGGGCAACTAATGAAAAACTGTTTTTT. It yields the protein CASSGDWATNEKLFF.

The CDR3 nucleotides read TGTGCCAGTAGTGCCAGACAGGGGGCGGGAAACACTGAAGCTTTCTTT. Protein sequence: CASSARQGAGNTEAFF. The chain combines TRBV19 with TRBJ1-1; the match to TRBD1 covers 10 bases. The CDR3 contains 16 residues. The V gene end was trimmed by 5 bases and the J gene end by 2 bases; junction bases not matched to a gene: 8. CDR1 and CDR2 (germline): LNHDA, SQIVND (reference sequence).

The chain couples TRBV9 to TRBJ1-4; TRBD1 matches at 9 bases. The junction had 4 bases not matched to a gene; V was cut back by 2 bases and J by 5 bases. This CDR3 is built from 15 residues. Germline lookup yields CDR1 SGDLS and CDR2 YYNGEE. The CDR3 region has the DNA TGTGCCAGCAGCGTGGACAGGGGAGGGAATGAAAAACTGTTTTTT. Its translation: CASSVDRGGNEKLFF.